This T cell receptor (beta chain) was sequenced during a study of blood T cell repertoires in COVID-19. Across the study: T cells, B-cell-depleted T cells, or PBMCs provided the cDNA or gDNA that served as material.

The length of the CDR3 is 13 residues. Germline-derived CDR1 and CDR2 are SSHAT and FNYEAQ (reference sequence). The V and J ends lost 5 bases and 5 bases, in that order; junction bases with no gene match: 4. Repertoires were generated with immunoSEQ multiplex PCR, while TCRdb's copy carries only in-frame clones and drops some. The sample includes 200,000 to 300,000 clones, approximately 86% of them seen just once. The receptor's source is a man aged 25 to 40 with active or convalescent COVID-19. Specimen: peripheral blood. This chain uses TRBV7-7 with TRBJ2-3; 7 nucleotides align to TRBD1. Written as DNA, the CDR3 is TGTGCCAGCAGCGCAAACAGGGGAGATACGCAGTATTTT. Protein sequence: CASSANRGDTQYF.